This T cell receptor beta chain comes out of a study of response to subunit inactivated influenza vaccine. Looked up from germline, CDR1 is SGHRS and CDR2 is YFSETQ. The CDR3 length is 16 residues. The trim removed 5 bases at V and 3 bases at J, leaving 11 bases unmatched. Whole-study results and caveats: Authors suggested seasonal influenza vaccinations each recruit few new T cells.

To note about this clonotype: What it binds is unknown.

MiXCR, run by TCRdb on the RT-PCR reads, gives a single entry per CDR3 protein. This sample yields 800,000 or so distinct CDR3 sequences, of which 21% are seen a single time; 10% belongs to the top ten. This clonotype originated in a man aged 50-60 years who received an inactivated influenza vaccine. This sequence joins TRBV5-1 and TRBJ2-3; 8 bases line up with TRBD1. This material consisted of PBMCs from blood, taken roughly 5 days after vaccination. As DNA, the CDR3 is TGCGCCAGCAGTTTGATCCGGGACAGGAGTACAGATACGCAGTATTTT. Translation: CASSLIRDRSTDTQYF.